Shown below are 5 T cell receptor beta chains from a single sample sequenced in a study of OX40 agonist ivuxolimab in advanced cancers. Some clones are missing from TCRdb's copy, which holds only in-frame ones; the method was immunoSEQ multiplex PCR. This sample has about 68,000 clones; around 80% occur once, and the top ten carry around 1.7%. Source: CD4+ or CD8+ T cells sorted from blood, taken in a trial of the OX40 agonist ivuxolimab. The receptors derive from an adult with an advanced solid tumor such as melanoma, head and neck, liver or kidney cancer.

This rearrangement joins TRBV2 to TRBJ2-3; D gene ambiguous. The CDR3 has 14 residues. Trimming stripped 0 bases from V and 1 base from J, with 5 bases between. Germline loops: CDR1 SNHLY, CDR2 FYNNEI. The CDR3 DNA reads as TGTGCCAGCAGTGAAGCGGCTCGCACAGATACGCAGTATTTT. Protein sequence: CASSEAARTDTQYF.

The CDR3 DNA is TGCGCCAGCAGCTTGATGCAGGGCTACGAGCAGTACTTC. Translating gives CASSLMQGYEQYF. The chain couples TRBV5-1 to TRBJ2-7; a possible D gene is TRBD1 (5 bases). The CDR3 length is 13 residues. The V end was cut by 1 base, the J end by 3 bases, with 8 bases between. Looked up from germline, CDR1 is SGHRS and CDR2 is YFSETQ.

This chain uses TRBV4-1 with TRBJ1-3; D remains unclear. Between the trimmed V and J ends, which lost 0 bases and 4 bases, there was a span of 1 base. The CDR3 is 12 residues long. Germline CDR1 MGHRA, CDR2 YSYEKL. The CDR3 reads CASSQEGNTIYF. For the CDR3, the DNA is TGCGCCAGCAGCCAAGAAGGAAACACCATATATTTT.

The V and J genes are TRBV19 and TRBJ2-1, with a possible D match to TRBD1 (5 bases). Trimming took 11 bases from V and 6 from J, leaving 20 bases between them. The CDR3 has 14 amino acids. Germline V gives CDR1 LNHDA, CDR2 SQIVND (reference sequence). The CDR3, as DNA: TGTGCCTTCTACCCAGGGTTTAGTAGCAATGAGCAGTTCTTC. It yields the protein CAFYPGFSSNEQFF.

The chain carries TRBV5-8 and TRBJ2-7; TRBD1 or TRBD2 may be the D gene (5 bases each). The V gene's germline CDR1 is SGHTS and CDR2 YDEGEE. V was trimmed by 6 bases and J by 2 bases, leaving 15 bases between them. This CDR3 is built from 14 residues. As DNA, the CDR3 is TGTGCCAGCAATGTAAGACCGGGACCCTACGAGCAGTACTTC. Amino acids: CASNVRPGPYEQYF.